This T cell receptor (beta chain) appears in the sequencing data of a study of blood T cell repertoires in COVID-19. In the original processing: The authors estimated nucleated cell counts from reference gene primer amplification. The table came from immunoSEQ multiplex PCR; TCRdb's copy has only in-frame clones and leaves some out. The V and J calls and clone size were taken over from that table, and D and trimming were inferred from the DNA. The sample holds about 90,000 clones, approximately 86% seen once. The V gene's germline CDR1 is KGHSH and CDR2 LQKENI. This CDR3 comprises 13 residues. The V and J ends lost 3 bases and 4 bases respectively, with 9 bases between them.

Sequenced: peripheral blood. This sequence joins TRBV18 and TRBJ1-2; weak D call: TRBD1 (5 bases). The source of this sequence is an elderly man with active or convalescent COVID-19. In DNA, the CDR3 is TGTGCCAGCTCACCCCCGGGGGGCTATGGCTACACCTTC. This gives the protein CASSPPGGYGYTF.